This T cell receptor beta chain was captured in a study of cytomegalovirus exposure and HLA in healthy donors. General study findings and limits: Under in vitro conditions, three CMV-associated chains were confirmed as specific for CMV antigens.

PCR was performed using 60 Vbeta and 13 Jbeta primers. Measured with immunoSEQ multiplex PCR; TCRdb has only the in-frame clones, and not every one. The sample includes about 160,000 clones, more than 75% of them seen just once. About this clone itself: Antigen: not known.

Germline CDR1 and CDR2: SQVTM and ANQGSEA. V lost 3 bases and J 0 bases, leaving 11 bases between the germline ends. There are 14 residues in the CDR3. The V call is TRBV29-1, the J call TRBJ1-2; the D gene is possibly TRBD1 (6 bases). The sequencing sample was made of PBMCs. This TCR came from a male donor in good health and CMV-seronegative. The CDR3 coding sequence is TGCAGCGTTGATTCGACAGGCTCTAACTATGGCTACACCTTC. The encoded protein is CSVDSTGSNYGYTF.